The source of this T cell receptor beta chain is a study of T cell repertoires in cytomegalovirus infection. Whole-study findings and limits: CMV-specific HLA-C-restricted TCR beta clonotypes dominated the ex vivo response. Summed frequency of public TCR beta families distinguished CMV carriers with the relevant HLA.

This clonotype occurred many times. Its cognate antigen is unknown. In TCRdb, the reads were re-called with MiXCR into one record per CDR3 protein. The table records some 130,000 distinct CDR3 sequences, under 30% of them present only once. The CDR3 has 12 residues. V lost 2 bases and J 10 bases, leaving 9 bases between the germline ends. Germline loops: CDR1 SEHNR, CDR2 FQNEAQ (reference sequence). The rearrangement joins TRBV7-9 to TRBJ2-1; D is perhaps TRBD1 or TRBD2 (7 bases each). The clonotype comes from a human donor in good health (CMV status not recorded). Some clones in this sample may be carry-over from other donors' samples. Sequenced: PBMCs, sequenced either directly or after in vitro stimulation (not recorded which). The CDR3 loop is CASSLQGGEQFF. The CDR3 DNA sequence: TGTGCCAGCAGCTTACAGGGGGGGGAGCAGTTCTTC.